A single sample is the source of the 3 T cell receptor beta chains below, sequenced in a study of T-cell memory formation after mild COVID-19. One entry per CDR3 protein, called by TCRdb with MiXCR from the 5' RACE reads. The sample contains roughly 400,000 distinct CDR3 sequences, under 20% of which appear only once. Sequencing was done on a sample of PBMCs or a T cell subset sorted from them (not recorded which). These receptors all stem from a man between 18 and 35 years old who had mild COVID-19 (a few samples of this study predate the infection). Cell type and time point are not known.

This clonotype was observed a few times. Mismatch with germline at one junction end may stem from a read error. The rearrangement joins TRBV12-3 or TRBV12-4 to TRBJ1-1; TRBD1 is a possible D gene (6 bases). The CDR3 is 14 residues long. The CDR3 loop reads CASSLEFGGPKKVF. The CDR3 DNA sequence: TGTGCCAGCAGTTTAGAATTCGGGGGCCCCAAGAAGGTCTTT.

A few counts support this clonotype. The V gene is TRBV6-5, the J gene TRBJ2-7; TRBD2 might be the D (6 bases). This CDR3 is built from 16 residues. The ends were cut back, 0 bases at V and 7 bases at J, with 19 bases in the middle. Germline V lookup: CDR1 MNHEY, CDR2 SVGAGI. CDR3 residues: CASSYSVIAAYHEQYF. CDR3 in DNA: TGTGCCAGCAGTTACTCGGTAATAGCGGCTTACCATGAGCAGTACTTC.

The J gene is TRBJ2-4, the V gene TRBV9, with a possible D match to TRBD2 (6 bases). Germline V lookup: CDR1 SGDLS, CDR2 YYNGEE. The CDR3 is made up of 15 amino acids. V was trimmed by 2 bases and J by 0 bases, leaving 9 bases between them. The CDR3 loop is CASSVGSLAKNIQYF. CDR3 nucleotide sequence: TGTGCCAGCAGCGTCGGGAGTCTAGCCAAAAACATTCAGTACTTC.